The rows below give T cell receptor beta chains drawn from one sample of a study of cytomegalovirus exposure and HLA in healthy donors. TCRdb keeps only in-frame clones here, not all; method: immunoSEQ multiplex PCR. The sample lists 200,000 to 250,000 clones, around 83% occurring once. The material sequenced was PBMCs. These receptors all stem from a girl aged 5-17 years in good health and CMV-seronegative. The CDR3 runs from the conserved cysteine through the conserved F or W. Each record gives: V gene, J gene, D gene, clone size, CDR3 protein, CDR3 DNA. The D gene is left open where the match is weak. The size field is filled for only some rows; it gives once, few, many or a size class.

TRBV9	TRBJ2-2	.	few	CASSVNTNTGELFF	TGTGCCAGCAGCGTAAACACGAACACCGGGGAGCTGTTTTTT
TRBV2	TRBJ2-7	TRBD2	.	CASRGGGNEQYF	TGTGCCAGCCGGGGGGGCGGGAACGAGCAGTACTTC
TRBV29-1	TRBJ2-7	.	.	CSVGTVYEQYF	TGCAGCGTTGGGACAGTCTACGAGCAGTACTTC
TRBV4-2	TRBJ2-7	TRBD1	.	CASSPGTGGNEQYF	TGTGCCAGCAGCCCCGGGACAGGGGGTAACGAGCAGTACTTC
TRBV18	TRBJ1-2	.	.	CASSPDGGYGYTF	TGTGCCAGCTCACCAGACGGAGGCTATGGCTACACCTTC
TRBV7-9	TRBJ2-7	TRBD1	.	CASSLGTGADEQYF	TGTGCCAGCAGCTTAGGGACAGGGGCCGACGAGCAGTACTTC
TRBV10-3	TRBJ1-3	TRBD1	.	CAIRDLGQGSGNTIYF	TGTGCCATCAGGGACCTGGGACAGGGCTCTGGAAACACCATATATTTT
TRBV27	TRBJ2-5	.	.	CASSPSRGKTQYF	TGTGCCAGCAGTCCTTCTAGAGGGAAGACCCAGTACTTC
TRBV10-3	TRBJ1-6	.	.	CAIRKNRVQSSPLHF	TGTGCCATCAGGAAGAACAGGGTTCAATCTTCACCCCTCCACTTT
TRBV5-4	TRBJ1-1	TRBD1	.	CASSRLDRGDTAEAFF	TGTGCCAGCAGCCGGTTGGACAGGGGGGATACCGCTGAAGCTTTCTTT
TRBV28	TRBJ2-7	.	.	CASSDGYEQYF	TGTGCCAGCAGTGACGGGTACGAGCAGTACTTC
TRBV7-3	TRBJ2-3	TRBD2	.	CASSSGRLAGGADTQYF	TGTGCCAGCAGTTCCGGAAGACTAGCGGGGGGGGCAGATACGCAGTATTTT
TRBV12-5	TRBJ2-3	.	.	CASGLDDRITDTQYF	TGTGCTAGTGGTTTAGATGACAGGATCACAGATACGCAGTATTTT
TRBV5-1	TRBJ2-5	TRBD2	.	CASSPGLAAETQYF	TGCGCCAGCAGTCCGGGACTAGCTGCAGAGACCCAGTACTTC
TRBV7-2	TRBJ2-7	TRBD2	.	CASSFIAGGTYEQYF	TGTGCCAGCAGCTTTATAGCGGGGGGCACCTACGAGCAGTACTTC
TRBV6-1	TRBJ2-6	.	.	CASLSSGANVLTF	TGTGCCAGCTTGAGCTCTGGGGCCAACGTCCTGACTTTC
TRBV7-2	TRBJ1-5	.	.	CASSPNGRPNSNQPQHF	TGTGCCAGCAGCCCCAACGGCAGGCCTAATAGCAATCAGCCCCAGCATTTT
TRBV15	TRBJ1-6	.	once	CATSRDLNGDNSPLHF	TGTGCCACCAGCAGAGACCTCAACGGAGATAATTCACCCCTCCACTTT
TRBV7-9	TRBJ1-2	TRBD1	.	CASSLGQGKKGGYTF	TGTGCCAGCAGCTTAGGACAGGGTAAAAAAGGCGGCTACACCTTC
TRBV6-5	TRBJ1-4	TRBD1	.	CASRPGTGRNEKLFF	TGTGCCAGCAGACCCGGGACAGGAAGAAATGAAAAACTGTTTTTT
TRBV6-5	TRBJ1-5	.	.	CASSPGYHQPQHF	TGTGCCAGCTCACCAGGGTATCATCAGCCCCAGCATTTT
TRBV6-5	TRBJ2-7	TRBD1	.	CASSNDRGLSYEQYF	TGTGCCAGCAGTAACGACAGGGGGCTATCCTACGAGCAGTACTTC
TRBV9	TRBJ1-3	TRBD1	.	CASSVGTGNGNTIYF	TGTGCCAGCAGCGTAGGGACAGGGAACGGAAACACCATATATTTT
TRBV4-1	TRBJ1-1	TRBD1	few	CASSQEQGAYTEAFF	TGCGCCAGCAGCCAAGAACAGGGGGCGTATACTGAAGCTTTCTTT
TRBV2	TRBJ2-7	TRBD2	.	CASSEGTSGPYEQYF	TGTGCCAGCAGTGAAGGCACTAGCGGGCCCTACGAGCAGTACTTC
TRBV7-6	TRBJ2-1	TRBD1	.	CASSLGATGGSYNEQFF	TGTGCCAGCAGCTTAGGGGCGACAGGGGGCTCCTACAATGAGCAGTTCTTC
TRBV25-1	TRBJ1-2	.	.	CASSVSGYGYTF	TGTGCCAGCAGTGTTAGCGGTTATGGCTACACCTTC
TRBV5-1	TRBJ2-3	.	.	CASSFANSLRGGTDTQYF	TGCGCCAGCAGCTTCGCGAATAGCCTTCGAGGTGGCACAGATACGCAGTATTTT